One and the same sample provided the 32 T cell receptor beta chains below, sequenced in a study of T cell clones after liver transplantation. Produced via immunoSEQ multiplex PCR; TCRdb's table is partial and in-frame only. The table has some 50,000 clones, roughly three quarters seen once. The input for sequencing was CD4+ T cells from blood, taken at the 22-month timepoint. Receptors originate from a human patient who received a liver transplant. Some T cells may be the graft donor's.

This clone was counted only a few times. The chain employs TRBV30 and TRBJ1-6; 7 bases are shared with TRBD1. Germline trimming cut 4 bases from V and 7 bases from J; bases unmatched to any gene: 13. The CDR3 is 16 amino acids. In germline, CDR1 is GTSNPN, CDR2 SVGIG (reference sequence). CDR3 in amino acids: CAWIPRATGRNSPLHF. CDR3 nucleotide sequence: TGTGCCTGGATTCCCCGAGCGACAGGGCGCAATTCACCCCTCCACTTT.

The V and J genes are TRBV18 and TRBJ2-3; 11 bases line up with TRBD2. The V and J ends lost 3 bases and 3 bases, in that order; junction bases with no gene match: 2. Germline V gives CDR1 KGHSH, CDR2 LQKENI. The CDR3 runs to 15 residues. The DNA of the CDR3 is TGTGCCAGCTCACCGGGACTAGCGGAGACAGATACGCAGTATTTT. Amino acids: CASSPGLAETDTQYF.

This chain links TRBV7-3 with TRBJ2-1; TRBD2 agrees at 8 bases. Germline-derived CDR1 and CDR2 are SGHTA and FQGTGA. V lost 5 bases, J lost 6 bases, and 9 bases stayed unmatched. The CDR3 consists of 15 residues. Here the CDR3 reads CASSQLAGPLNEQFF. The CDR3 nucleotides read TGTGCCAGCAGCCAATTAGCGGGGCCGCTCAATGAGCAGTTCTTC. The full variable domain, rest sourced from reference TRBV7-3 and TRBJ2-1, is GAGVSQTPSNKVTEKGKYVELRCDPISGHTALYWYRQSLGQGPEFLIYFQGTGAADDSGLPNDRFFAVRPEGSVSTLKIQRTERGDSAVYLCASSQLAGPLNEQFFGPGTRLTVL.

This clone was counted between two and nine times. The chain joins TRBV30 to TRBJ1-5; unclear D gene. Per the germline V gene, CDR1 is GTSNPN and CDR2 is SVGIG (reference sequence). The CDR3 extends over 14 amino acids. V was shortened by 0 bases and J by 6 bases, with 12 bases between the two germline ends. This chain's CDR3 is CAWSVPRVGQPQHF. In nucleotides, the CDR3 is TGTGCCTGGAGTGTACCAAGGGTGGGTCAGCCCCAGCATTTT.

CDR3 coding DNA: TGTGCCAGCAGTTTCACGTACAGGGATGAGCAGTACTTC. This encodes CASSFTYRDEQYF. The chain is built from TRBV27 and TRBJ2-7, with D tentatively TRBD1 (6 bases). V was shortened by 3 bases and J by 7 bases, with 13 bases between the two germline ends. Germline V gives CDR1 MNHEY, CDR2 SMNVEV (reference sequence). The CDR3 has 13 amino acids.

The gene calls are TRBV29-1 and TRBJ1-2; TRBD1 is a possible D gene (5 bases). Germline CDR1 SQVTM, CDR2 ANQGSEA. This CDR3 has 13 amino acids. For the CDR3, the DNA is TGCGGGGGAGGGGCCGGGCGAGACTATGGCTACACCTTC. Its translation: CGGGAGRDYGYTF.

The J gene is TRBJ2-1, the V gene TRBV7-3; 9 nucleotides match TRBD2. From germline, CDR1 is SGHTA and CDR2 FQGTGA. This CDR3 region has 16 residues. With 3 bases clipped from V and 0 bases from J, the junction kept 3 bases outside the gene matches. In DNA form, the CDR3 reads TGTGCCAGCAGCTTGACTAGCGGTGACTCCTACAATGAGCAGTTCTTC. Protein sequence: CASSLTSGDSYNEQFF.

The chain carries TRBV4-2 and TRBJ1-4, with 8 bases aligning to TRBD1. Germline CDR1 and CDR2: LGHNA and YNFKEQ. The CDR3 runs to 15 residues. Trimming cost V 0 bases and J 8 bases; bases outside gene matches: 5. DNA of the CDR3: TGTGCCAGCAGCCAAGACGGACAGGGTATGGAAAAACTGTTTTTT. This gives the protein CASSQDGQGMEKLFF.

The genes are TRBV6-5 and TRBJ2-7; maybe TRBD1 (6 bases). Germline values: CDR1 MNHEY, CDR2 SVGAGI. The CDR3 has 13 amino acids. V shed 7 bases and J shed 2 bases, with 12 bases lying between them. In DNA, the CDR3 is TGTGCCAGCATACAGGGTACGACCTACGAGCAGTACTTC. Protein sequence: CASIQGTTYEQYF.

The CDR3 sequence is CASSLGVFSNQPQHF. The CDR3 coding sequence is TGTGCCAGCAGCTTGGGCGTATTTAGCAATCAGCCCCAGCATTTT. The J gene is TRBJ1-5, the V gene TRBV5-5; D gene ambiguous. Germline V gene lookup returns CDR1 SGHKS and CDR2 YYEKEE (reference sequence). Between the trimmed V and J ends, which lost 0 bases and 0 bases, there was a span of 7 bases. The CDR3 runs 15 residues.

Only a few counts were recorded for this clone. For the CDR3, the DNA is TGTGCCAGCAGCGCCCTACAGGGACGGACCCAGTACTTC. It specifies CASSALQGRTQYF. The V and J genes are TRBV7-8 and TRBJ2-5; a weak D match, TRBD1 (6 bases). This CDR3 has 13 amino acids. V was cut by 5 bases and J by 7 bases, with 14 bases left in between. From germline, CDR1 is SGHVS and CDR2 FQNEAQ. The complete variable domain, with remaining parts taken from reference TRBV7-8 and TRBJ2-5, reads GAGVSQSPRYKVAKRGQDVALRCDPISGHVSLFWYQQALGQGPEFLTYFQNEAQLDKSGLPSDRFFAERPEGSVSTLKIQRTQQEDSAVYLCASSALQGRTQYFGPGTRLLVL.

The V gene is TRBV4-1, the J gene TRBJ2-2, with D unresolved. Trimming removed 1 base at V and 1 base at J, with 10 bases between. This CDR3 contains 16 residues. Looked up from germline, CDR1 is MGHRA and CDR2 is YSYEKL. Here the CDR3 reads CASSQVLRMNTGELFF. The DNA for the CDR3 is TGCGCCAGCAGCCAAGTTTTAAGGATGAACACCGGGGAGCTGTTTTTT.

This chain connects TRBV6-5 to TRBJ2-2; 10 bases match TRBD2. V dropped 7 bases and J dropped 2; count of bases not matched to a gene: 1. CDR1 MNHEY and CDR2 SVGAGI come from the germline V gene. The CDR3 length is 14 residues. The CDR3 nucleotides are TGTGCCAGCAAGCGGGGGGGAAACACCGGGGAGCTGTTTTTT. It specifies CASKRGGNTGELFF.

The chain recombines TRBV7-2 with TRBJ1-3; D is ambiguous. Germline CDR1 SGHTA, CDR2 FQGNSA. V lost 2 bases to trimming and J lost 0 bases, with 11 bases between them. The CDR3 runs to 16 residues. CDR3: CASSLRPTGSGNTIYF. The CDR3 DNA follows: TGTGCCAGCAGCTTAAGGCCGACTGGCTCTGGAAACACCATATATTTT.

The rearrangement uses TRBV13 and TRBJ1-5; D call uncertain. Germline assignment: CDR1 PRHDT and CDR2 FYEKMQ (reference sequence). This CDR3 is built from 14 residues. V was cut by 0 bases and J by 7 bases, with 10 bases left in between. The CDR3 here is CASSLGGKTQPQHF. CDR3 DNA sequence: TGTGCCAGCAGCTTAGGAGGCAAAACCCAGCCCCAGCATTTT.

The chain joins TRBV28 to TRBJ1-2; TRBD1 aligns across 8 bases. The germline CDR1 and CDR2 sequences are MDHEN and SYDVKM. The CDR3 extends over 13 amino acids. The V gene end was trimmed by 2 bases and the J gene end by 4 bases; junction bases not matched to a gene: 0. The CDR3 coding sequence is TGTGCCAGCAGTTTAGACAGGGGCTATGGCTACACCTTC. Protein: CASSLDRGYGYTF.

The chain employs TRBV7-9 and TRBJ2-7; a possible D gene is TRBD1 (5 bases). CDR1 is SEHNR and CDR2 is FQNEAQ in the germline V gene (reference sequence). The V end was cut by 9 bases, the J end by 3 bases, with 18 bases between. This CDR3 is built from 14 residues. The DNA for the CDR3 is TGTGCCAGTGGCGAAAAGGGGTTTAACTACGAGCAGTACTTC. This gives the protein CASGEKGFNYEQYF.

V usage is TRBV5-1 and J usage is TRBJ1-1; D is possibly TRBD1 (5 bases). Trimming cost V 0 bases and J 4 bases, with 13 bases left between them. This CDR3 has 15 residues. CDR1 is SGHRS and CDR2 is YFSETQ in the germline V gene. CDR3 protein: CASSLEGHGPTEAFF. Written as DNA, the CDR3 is TGCGCCAGCAGCTTGGAAGGACATGGTCCCACTGAAGCTTTCTTT.

The chain employs TRBV30 and TRBJ1-5; maybe TRBD1 (5 bases). The CDR3 consists of 12 residues. CDR1 is GTSNPN, CDR2 SVGIG, per germline (reference sequence). Trimming cost V 5 bases and J 3 bases, with 8 bases left between them. DNA of the CDR3: TGTGCCTGGGGACAAAACAATCAGCCCCAGCATTTT. It is translated as CAWGQNNQPQHF. The full variable domain, its missing parts supplied by reference TRBV30 and TRBJ1-5, is SQTIHQWPATLVQPVGSPLSLECTVEGTSNPNLYWYRQAAGRGLQLLFYSVGIGQISSEVPQNLSASRPQDRQFILSSKKLLLSDSGFYLCAWGQNNQPQHFGDGTRLSIL.

V usage is TRBV2 and J usage is TRBJ2-4, with no clear D. The CDR3 sequence is 15 residues long. CDR1 and CDR2 (germline): SNHLY, FYNNEI. With 2 bases removed from V and 3 bases from J, the gap between germline ends came to 11 bases. CDR3 coding DNA: TGTGCCAGCAGTGAACTGTCTATACGCAAAAACATTCAGTACTTC. This translates into CASSELSIRKNIQYF.

The rearrangement joins TRBV10-1 to TRBJ2-7; D gene uncertain. This CDR3 is 12 amino acids long. The germline V gene has CDR1 WNHNN and CDR2 SYGVQD (reference sequence). Between the trimmed V and J ends, which lost 3 bases and 6 bases, there was a span of 9 bases. The CDR3 region has the DNA TGCGCCAGCAGTGACCCAAACGGCGAGCAGTACTTC. Translation gives CASSDPNGEQYF.

The gene calls are TRBV18 and TRBJ2-3, with D maybe TRBD2 (6 bases). CDR1 and CDR2 from the germline V gene are KGHSH and LQKENI. The CDR3 consists of 14 residues. The V end was cut by 2 bases, the J end by 5 bases, with 11 bases between. The CDR3 is CASSPGPGVDTQYF. The CDR3 bases are TGTGCCAGCTCACCAGGGCCGGGGGTAGATACGCAGTATTTT.

V and J are TRBV19 and TRBJ2-3; 8 bases line up with TRBD2. The germline gives CDR1 LNHDA, CDR2 SQIVND (reference sequence). CDR3 length: 15 amino acids. V shed 10 bases and J 0 bases; nucleotides not matched to a gene: 9. CDR3 loop: CATKSRGGSTDTQYF. DNA of the CDR3: TGTGCCACCAAGAGTCGGGGGGGGAGCACAGATACGCAGTATTTT.

The J gene is TRBJ1-1, the V gene TRBV5-1, with 10 bases aligning to TRBD1. Per the germline V gene, CDR1 is SGHRS and CDR2 is YFSETQ. CDR3 length: 15 residues. J gave up 6 bases and V 0 bases, and 5 bases lay outside the gene matches. CDR3 bases: TGCGCCAGCAGCTTGGCTCCGGACAGGGGGTCTGAAGCTTTCTTT. As protein: CASSLAPDRGSEAFF.

This clone has a handful of counts. The rearrangement uses TRBV11-2 and TRBJ1-6, with D hard to call. The CDR3 contains 14 residues. The V gene lost 2 bases and the J gene lost 7 bases, with 9 bases spanning the gap. CDR1 and CDR2 (germline): SGHAT, FQNNGV. CDR3 residues: CASSLTRGNSPLHF. CDR3 DNA sequence: TGTGCCAGCAGCTTAACTCGGGGAAATTCACCCCTCCACTTT.

The rearrangement links TRBV28 to TRBJ1-2, with TRBD1 matching over 8 bases. Germline-derived CDR1 and CDR2 are MDHEN and SYDVKM. Losses at the gene ends were 9 bases for V and 0 bases for J; bases not matched to a gene: 9. The CDR3 has 15 amino acids. DNA of the CDR3: TGTGCCAGTTCCGGGACAGGAGGCCCTAACTATGGCTACACCTTC. Translated, it gives CASSGTGGPNYGYTF.

The chain uses TRBV6-5 and TRBJ2-3; maybe TRBD1 (5 bases). Trimming shortened V by 4 bases and J by 4 bases, and 15 bases separated the two germline ends. The CDR3 sequence is 15 residues long. Germline V gives CDR1 MNHEY, CDR2 SVGAGI. The CDR3 DNA is TGTGCCAGCAGTTTAACCCTACAGGCCTCAGATACGCAGTATTTT. As protein: CASSLTLQASDTQYF.

The V gene is TRBV21-1, the J gene TRBJ1-3; the table gives TRBD1 as D, unverified against the DNA. TRBV21-1 is shown as a pseudogene. The CDR3 is 18 amino acids. The CDR3 bases are TGTGCCAGCAGCCGCCATGAGAACAGCACCAAAACTGGAAACACCATATATTTT. It yields the protein CASSRHENSTKTGNTIYF.

This sequence joins TRBV30 and TRBJ1-2, with D possibly TRBD1 on 6 matching bases. The CDR3 is made up of 15 amino acids. V lost 3 bases and J 2 bases, leaving 16 bases between the germline ends. CDR1 GTSNPN and CDR2 SVGIG come from the germline V gene (reference sequence). The CDR3 protein is CAWSSGQLRNYGYTF. CDR3 nucleotide sequence: TGTGCCTGGAGCTCCGGACAGCTCCGAAACTATGGCTACACCTTC.

This sequence joins TRBV11-3 and TRBJ1-1, with 8 bases fitting TRBD1. The ends lost 5 bases at V and 11 bases at J; junction bases unmatched: 10. Per the germline V gene, CDR1 is SGHNT and CDR2 is YENEEA. The CDR3 has 13 amino acids. The CDR3, as DNA: TGTGCCAGCAGCCCCCAGGGGGCATTTGGGGCTTTCTTT. It is translated as CASSPQGAFGAFF.

This chain connects TRBV19 to TRBJ1-1; D is unclear. This CDR3 comprises 13 residues. Trimming pared 5 bases from V and 7 bases from J, leaving 14 bases between. Germline V gives CDR1 LNHDA, CDR2 SQIVND (reference sequence). CDR3 loop: CASSSQGLFEAFF. Here the CDR3 DNA reads TGTGCCAGTAGTTCTCAAGGACTTTTTGAAGCTTTCTTT. The full variable domain, with the rest looked up from reference TRBV19 and TRBJ1-1, is DGGITQSPKYLFRKEGQNVTLSCEQNLNHDAMYWYRQDPGQGLRLIYYSQIVNDFQKGDIAEGYSVSREKKESFPLTVTSAQKNPTAFYLCASSSQGLFEAFFGQGTRLTVV.

The sample holds a few counts of this clone. The V call is TRBV15, the J call TRBJ2-3; the match to TRBD2 covers 10 bases. Unmatched junction bases numbered 3, after V lost 2 bases and J lost 1 base. The CDR3 has 16 amino acids. The germline gives CDR1 LNHNV, CDR2 YYDKDF (reference sequence). CDR3 region: CATSRNLAGGTDTQYF. CDR3 in DNA: TGTGCCACCAGCAGAAATCTAGCGGGGGGCACAGATACGCAGTATTTT.